This T cell receptor (beta chain) stems from a study of T-cell memory formation after mild COVID-19. Across the study: The study found TCR clusters largely donor specific. Study-level points and caveats: Researchers found some responding clones in pre-infection memory, a sign that cross-reactive memory joined. Clones shrinking from day 15 to 85 showed even CD4/CD8 mixes; later expanders tilted CD4+.

In TCRdb, the 5' RACE reads were re-called with MiXCR into one record per CDR3 protein. The sample has fewer than 450,000 distinct CDR3 sequences; around 20% are singletons. The CDR3 length is 17 residues. Germline loops: CDR1 SGHRS, CDR2 YFSETQ. V was clipped by 0 bases and J by 5 bases; unmatched bases: 10. This clonotype has ten or more counts. Its antigen is still unknown. The chain combines TRBV5-1 with TRBJ2-3; 9 bases fit TRBD2. Material for sequencing was PBMCs or a T cell subset sorted from them (not recorded which). This sequence originates from an adult woman who had mild COVID-19 (a few samples of this study predate the infection). Cell type and time point are not known. Written as DNA, the CDR3 is TGCGCCAGCAGCTTGGTTGGGACTAGCAACTCGGGAGATACGCAGTATTTT. Protein: CASSLVGTSNSGDTQYF.